The 10 T cell receptor beta chains below come from one sample, sequenced in a study of blood T cell repertoires in COVID-19. The protocol was immunoSEQ multiplex PCR, while the TCRdb copy is restricted to in-frame clones and leaves out a portion. The repertoire holds about half a million clones, with 70% to 90% as singletons. Sequencing was carried out using peripheral blood. Source of these receptors: a human donor in a cohort sampled during active COVID-19.

Only a few counts were recorded for this clone. The chain uses TRBV3-1 (or the pseudogene TRBV3-2) and TRBJ2-2; 7 bases line up with TRBD2. CDR1 LGHDT and CDR2 YNNKEL come from the germline V gene (reference sequence). The junction had 8 bases not matched to a gene; V was cut back by 0 bases and J by 4 bases. This CDR3 contains 17 residues. CDR3 amino acids: CASSQEKAGVGTGELFF. The CDR3 DNA follows: TGTGCCAGCAGCCAAGAAAAGGCGGGAGTGGGCACCGGGGAGCTGTTTTTT.

The rearrangement joins TRBV7-3 to TRBJ2-1; 10 positions match TRBD2. The CDR3 is 16 residues long. Trimming cost V 4 bases and J 6 bases; bases outside gene matches: 9. From germline, CDR1 is SGHTA and CDR2 FQGTGA. The DNA for the CDR3 is TGTGCCAGCAGCTGGGAGGGGTCTAGCGGGAGCAATGAGCAGTTCTTC. It encodes CASSWEGSSGSNEQFF. Drawing the rest from reference TRBV7-3 and TRBJ2-1, the complete variable domain is GAGVSQTPSNKVTEKGKYVELRCDPISGHTALYWYRQSLGQGPEFLIYFQGTGAADDSGLPNDRFFAVRPEGSVSTLKIQRTERGDSAVYLCASSWEGSSGSNEQFFGPGTRLTVL.

This chain links TRBV7-8 with TRBJ1-1; 8 bases line up with TRBD1. Per the germline V gene, CDR1 is SGHVS and CDR2 is FQNEAQ. This CDR3 comprises 15 residues. The ends lost 2 bases at V and 4 bases at J; junction bases unmatched: 6. The CDR3 reads CASSLRGQATTEAFF. Here the CDR3 DNA reads TGTGCCAGCAGCTTAAGGGGACAGGCGACCACTGAAGCTTTCTTT.

This clone was detected once. The chain recombines TRBV27 with TRBJ1-2; 8 bases map to TRBD1. The length of the CDR3 is 15 residues. CDR1 is MNHEY and CDR2 is SMNVEV in the germline V gene (reference sequence). Trimming took 4 bases from V and 6 from J; bases not matched to a gene: 10. CDR3 sequence: CASSSFGQGEHGYTF. CDR3 DNA sequence: TGTGCCAGCAGTTCCTTCGGACAGGGAGAACATGGCTACACCTTC.

The chain links TRBV18 to TRBJ2-2; tentatively, D is TRBD2 (5 bases). The V end was cut by 1 base, the J end by 1 base, with 7 bases between. The CDR3 contains 15 residues. The germline V gene encodes CDR1 KGHSH and CDR2 LQKENI. CDR3 loop: CASSPQGRNTGELFF. The CDR3 coding sequence is TGTGCCAGCTCACCACAAGGGAGGAACACCGGGGAGCTGTTTTTT.

The chain combines TRBV29-1 with TRBJ2-1; tentatively, D is TRBD2 (5 bases). Germline-derived CDR1 and CDR2 are SQVTM and ANQGSEA. V lost 6 bases and J lost 0, with 15 bases in between. This CDR3 comprises 15 residues. As DNA, the CDR3 is TGCAGCGTCGCTAGCCAGTTCGGCTCCTACAATGAGCAGTTCTTC. The encoded protein is CSVASQFGSYNEQFF.

As to this clone: This CDR3 is also generated by other DNA sequences in the sample. J is TRBJ2-5 and V is TRBV29-1; D possibly corresponds to TRBD2 (5 bases). V lost 4 bases and J 2 bases, leaving 8 bases between the germline ends. Germline CDR1 reads SQVTM; CDR2 reads ANQGSEA. This CDR3 region has 12 residues. The CDR3 DNA follows: TGCAGCGTTGTGGGAGCGCAAGAGACCCAGTACTTC. This gives the protein CSVVGAQETQYF.

This rearrangement joins TRBV13 to TRBJ2-4; D uncertain. CDR3 size: 13 residues. The V end was cut by 5 bases, the J end by 0 bases, with 5 bases between. Germline V gives CDR1 PRHDT, CDR2 FYEKMQ (reference sequence). CDR3 loop: CASSRLAKNIQYF. CDR3 DNA: TGTGCCAGCAGCCGTCTAGCCAAAAACATTCAGTACTTC.

This chain connects TRBV27 to TRBJ2-1; TRBD2 matches at 7 bases. The CDR3 length is 17 residues. Trimming took 5 bases from V and 2 from J; bases not matched to a gene: 12. The germline V gene encodes CDR1 MNHEY and CDR2 SMNVEV (reference sequence). CDR3 DNA sequence: TGTGCCAGCAGTGTCTCTAGCGGATCCACCCCCTACAATGAGCAGTTCTTC. Translation: CASSVSSGSTPYNEQFF.

This clone was seen a handful of times. The J gene is TRBJ1-3, the V gene TRBV28; D uncertain. V was trimmed by 3 bases and J by 2 bases, leaving 11 bases between them. Per germline, CDR1 MDHEN and CDR2 SYDVKM. This CDR3 is built from 15 residues. The DNA for the CDR3 is TGTGCCAGCAGTTTCGGGATCGACCCTGGAAACACCATATATTTT. Amino acids: CASSFGIDPGNTIYF.